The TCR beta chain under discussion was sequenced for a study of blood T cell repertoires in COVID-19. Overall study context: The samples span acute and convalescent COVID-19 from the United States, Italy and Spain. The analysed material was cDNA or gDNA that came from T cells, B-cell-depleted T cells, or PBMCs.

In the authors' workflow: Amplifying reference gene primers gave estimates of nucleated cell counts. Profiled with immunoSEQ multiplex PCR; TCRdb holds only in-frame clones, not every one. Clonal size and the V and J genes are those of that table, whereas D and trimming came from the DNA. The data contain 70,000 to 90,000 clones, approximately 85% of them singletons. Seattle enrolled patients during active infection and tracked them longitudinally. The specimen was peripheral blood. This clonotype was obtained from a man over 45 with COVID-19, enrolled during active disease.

The CDR3 DNA is TGTGCCAGCAGTTTAACCGGGGGACTAGGGGAGACCCAGTACTTC. Encoded protein: CASSLTGGLGETQYF. V usage is TRBV27 and J usage is TRBJ2-5, with 8 positions matching TRBD2. The CDR3 loop spans 15 amino acids. The germline V gene encodes CDR1 MNHEY and CDR2 SMNVEV (reference sequence). With V trimmed by 2 bases and J by 5 bases, 7 bases remained unmatched.